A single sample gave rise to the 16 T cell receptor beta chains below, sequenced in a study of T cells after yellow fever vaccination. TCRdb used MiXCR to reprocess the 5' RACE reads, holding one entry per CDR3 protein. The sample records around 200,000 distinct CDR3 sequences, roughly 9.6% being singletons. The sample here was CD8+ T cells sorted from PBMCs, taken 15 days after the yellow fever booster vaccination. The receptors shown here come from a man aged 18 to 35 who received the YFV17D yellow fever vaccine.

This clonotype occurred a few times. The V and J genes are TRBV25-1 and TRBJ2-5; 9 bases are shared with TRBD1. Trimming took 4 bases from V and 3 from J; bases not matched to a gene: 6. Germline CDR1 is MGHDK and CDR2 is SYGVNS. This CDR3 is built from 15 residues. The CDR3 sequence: CASSGLGDREETQYF. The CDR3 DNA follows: TGTGCCAGCAGTGGACTGGGGGACAGGGAAGAGACCCAGTACTTC.

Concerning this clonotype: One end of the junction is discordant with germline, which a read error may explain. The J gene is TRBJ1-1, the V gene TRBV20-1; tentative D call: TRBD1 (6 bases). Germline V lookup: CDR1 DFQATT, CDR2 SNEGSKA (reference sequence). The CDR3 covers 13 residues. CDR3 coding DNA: TGCAGTGTTAGTGGGCAGGGGAACGCTGAAGCTTTCTTT. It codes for CSVSGQGNAEAFF.

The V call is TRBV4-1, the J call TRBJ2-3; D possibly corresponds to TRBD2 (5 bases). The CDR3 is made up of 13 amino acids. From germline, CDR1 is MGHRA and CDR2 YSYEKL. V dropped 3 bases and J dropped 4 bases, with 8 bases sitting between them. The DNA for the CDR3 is TGCGCCAGCAGCCACCTACTAGCAGATACGCAGTATTTT. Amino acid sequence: CASSHLLADTQYF.

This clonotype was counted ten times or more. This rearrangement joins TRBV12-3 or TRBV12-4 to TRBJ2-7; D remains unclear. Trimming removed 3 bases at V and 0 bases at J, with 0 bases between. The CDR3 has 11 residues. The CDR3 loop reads CASSFSYEQYF. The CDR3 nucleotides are TGTGCCAGCAGTTTCTCCTACGAGCAGTACTTC.

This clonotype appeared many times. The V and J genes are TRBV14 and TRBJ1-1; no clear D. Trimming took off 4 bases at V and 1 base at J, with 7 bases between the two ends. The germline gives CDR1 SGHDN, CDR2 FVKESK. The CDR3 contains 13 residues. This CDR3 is CASSPPGNTEAFF. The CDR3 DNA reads TGTGCCAGCAGCCCGCCGGGGAACACTGAAGCTTTCTTT.

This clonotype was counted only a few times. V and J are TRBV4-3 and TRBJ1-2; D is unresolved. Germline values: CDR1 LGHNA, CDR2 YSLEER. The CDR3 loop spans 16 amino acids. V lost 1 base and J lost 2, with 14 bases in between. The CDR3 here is CASSQAAGRFNYGYTF. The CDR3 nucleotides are TGCGCCAGCAGCCAAGCAGCAGGCAGGTTCAACTATGGCTACACCTTC.

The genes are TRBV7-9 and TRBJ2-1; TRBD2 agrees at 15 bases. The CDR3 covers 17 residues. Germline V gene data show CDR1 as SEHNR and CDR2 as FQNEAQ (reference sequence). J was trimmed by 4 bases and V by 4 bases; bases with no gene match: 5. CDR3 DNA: TGTGCCAGCAGCTCGGGACTAGCGGGGGGAGAATACAATGAGCAGTTCTTC. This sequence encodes CASSSGLAGGEYNEQFF.

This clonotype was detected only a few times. The CDR3 sequence is CASSVRARRAYNEQFF. In DNA form, the CDR3 reads TGTGCCAGCAGCGTCCGGGCTAGAAGGGCATACAATGAGCAGTTCTTC. The V call is TRBV9, the J call TRBJ2-1, with no clear D. CDR1 SGDLS and CDR2 YYNGEE come from the germline V gene. This CDR3 spans 16 amino acids. V lost 2 bases and J lost 4, with 16 bases in between.

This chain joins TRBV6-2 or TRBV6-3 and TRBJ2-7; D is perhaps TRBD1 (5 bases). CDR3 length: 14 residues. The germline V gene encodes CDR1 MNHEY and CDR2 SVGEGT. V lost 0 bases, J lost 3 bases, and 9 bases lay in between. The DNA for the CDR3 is TGTGCCAGCAGTTACTCAGGGGCCTACTACGAGCAGTACTTC. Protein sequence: CASSYSGAYYEQYF.

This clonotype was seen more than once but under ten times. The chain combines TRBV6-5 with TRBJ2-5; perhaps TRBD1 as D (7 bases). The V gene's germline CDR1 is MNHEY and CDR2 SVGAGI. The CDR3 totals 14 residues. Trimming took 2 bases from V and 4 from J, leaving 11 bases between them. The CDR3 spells CASSYAGQRETQYF. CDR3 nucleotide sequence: TGTGCCAGCAGTTACGCGGGACAGCGAGAGACCCAGTACTTC.

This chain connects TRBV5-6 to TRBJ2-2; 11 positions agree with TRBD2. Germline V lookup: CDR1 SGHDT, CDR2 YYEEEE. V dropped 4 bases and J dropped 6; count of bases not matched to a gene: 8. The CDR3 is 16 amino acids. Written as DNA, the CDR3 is TGTGCCAGCAGCGTAACTAGCGGGGGTATCGCCGGGGAGCTGTTTTTT. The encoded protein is CASSVTSGGIAGELFF.

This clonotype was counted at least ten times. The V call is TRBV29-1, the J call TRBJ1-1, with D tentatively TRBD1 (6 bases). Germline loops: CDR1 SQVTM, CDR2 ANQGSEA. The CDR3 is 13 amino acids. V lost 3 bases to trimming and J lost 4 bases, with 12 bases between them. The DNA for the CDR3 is TGCAGCGTTGACGGGGGCAGTATCACTGAAGCTTTCTTT. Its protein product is CSVDGGSITEAFF.

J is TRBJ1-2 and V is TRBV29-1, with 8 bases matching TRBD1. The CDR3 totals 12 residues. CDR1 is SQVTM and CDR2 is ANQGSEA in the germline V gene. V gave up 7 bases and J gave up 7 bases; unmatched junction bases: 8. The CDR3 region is CSAKTGVGGYTF. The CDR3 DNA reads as TGCAGCGCCAAGACAGGGGTGGGTGGCTACACCTTC.

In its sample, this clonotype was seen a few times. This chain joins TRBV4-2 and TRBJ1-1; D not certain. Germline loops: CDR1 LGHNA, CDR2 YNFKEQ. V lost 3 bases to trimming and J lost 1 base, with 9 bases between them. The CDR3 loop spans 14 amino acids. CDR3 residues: CASSQTSGNTEAFF. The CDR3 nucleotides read TGTGCCAGCAGCCAGACCTCCGGGAACACTGAAGCTTTCTTT.

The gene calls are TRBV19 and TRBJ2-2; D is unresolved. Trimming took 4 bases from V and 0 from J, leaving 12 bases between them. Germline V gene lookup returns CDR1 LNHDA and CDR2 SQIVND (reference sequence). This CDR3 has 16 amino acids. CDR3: CASSTRTDPNTGELFF. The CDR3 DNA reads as TGTGCCAGTAGTACTAGGACCGACCCGAACACCGGGGAGCTGTTTTTT.

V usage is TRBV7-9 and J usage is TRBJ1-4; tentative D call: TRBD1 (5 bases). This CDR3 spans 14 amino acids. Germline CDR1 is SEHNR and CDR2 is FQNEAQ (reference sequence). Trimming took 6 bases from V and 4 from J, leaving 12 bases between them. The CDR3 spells CASRTGRGNEKLFF. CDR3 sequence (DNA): TGTGCCAGCAGGACTGGTAGGGGTAATGAAAAACTGTTTTTT.